This TCR beta chain comes out of a study of blood T cell repertoires in COVID-19. Study-level background: The United States, Italy and Spain provided the acute and convalescent COVID-19 samples.

Study processing details: The assay estimated nucleated cells by amplifying reference gene primers. Clones were sequenced by immunoSEQ multiplex PCR, and TCRdb holds only the in-frame ones, with some missing. V, J and clone size are those of that table, while D and trimming were read from the DNA. The data show about 190,000 clones, about 91% seen once. The V and J ends lost 4 bases and 9 bases respectively, with 17 bases between them. Germline V gene lookup returns CDR1 SGHRS and CDR2 YFSETQ. The CDR3 is 14 amino acids. This chain links TRBV5-1 with TRBJ2-1; maybe TRBD1 (5 bases). Sequencing used peripheral blood. The clonotype originates from a woman in her 30s with acute or convalescent COVID-19. The CDR3: CASSGEIGTGEQFF. For the CDR3, the DNA is TGCGCCAGCAGCGGAGAAATTGGAACAGGTGAGCAGTTCTTC.